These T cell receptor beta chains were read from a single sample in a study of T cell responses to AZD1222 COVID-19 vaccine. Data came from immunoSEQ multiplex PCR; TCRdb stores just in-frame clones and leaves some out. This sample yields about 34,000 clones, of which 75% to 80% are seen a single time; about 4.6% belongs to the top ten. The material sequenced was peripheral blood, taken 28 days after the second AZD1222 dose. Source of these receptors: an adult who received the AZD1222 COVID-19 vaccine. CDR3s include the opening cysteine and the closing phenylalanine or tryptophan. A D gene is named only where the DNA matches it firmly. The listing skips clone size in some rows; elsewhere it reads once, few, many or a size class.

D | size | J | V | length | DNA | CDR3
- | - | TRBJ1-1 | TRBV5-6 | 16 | TGTGCCAGCAGCCCGTTGGGGCGAGACATGAACACTGAAGCTTTCTTT | CASSPLGRDMNTEAFF
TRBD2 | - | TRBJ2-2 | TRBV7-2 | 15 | TGTGCCAGCAGAGTAGCGGGAGGGAACACCGGGGAGCTGTTTTTT | CASRVAGGNTGELFF
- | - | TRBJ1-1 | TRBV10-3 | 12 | TGTGCCATCAGTGAGTCGTACGGTGAAGCTTTCTTT | CAISESYGEAFF
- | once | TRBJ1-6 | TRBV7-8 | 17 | TGTGCCAGCAGCTTAGTTGGGGGAAACTCCTATAATTCACCCCTCCACTTT | CASSLVGGNSYNSPLHF
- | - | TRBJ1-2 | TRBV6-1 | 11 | TGTGCCAGCAGTGAAAGATATGGCTACACCTTC | CASSERYGYTF
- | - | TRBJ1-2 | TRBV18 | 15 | TGTGCCAGCTCAGCAACAAGGGACGGGAACTATGGCTACACCTTC | CASSATRDGNYGYTF
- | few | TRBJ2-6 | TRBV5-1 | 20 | TGCGCCAGCAGCTTCCTTAATCGTCAGAAAACCTGGTACGGGGCCAACGTCCTGACTTTC | CASSFLNRQKTWYGANVLTF
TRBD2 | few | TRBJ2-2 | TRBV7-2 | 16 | TGTGCCAGCAGCTCCGTCGGGGGGAGGAACACCGGGGAGCTGTTTTTT | CASSSVGGRNTGELFF
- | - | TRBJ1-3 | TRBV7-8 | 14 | TGTGCCAGCAGCGGGGACGGCTCTGGAAACACCATATATTTT | CASSGDGSGNTIYF
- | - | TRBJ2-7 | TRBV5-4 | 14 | TGTGCCAGCTTCAGACAGGGAGGACCCTACGAGCAGTACTTC | CASFRQGGPYEQYF
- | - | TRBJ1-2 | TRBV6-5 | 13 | TGTGCCAGCAGTGACTCAGGGGCCTATGGCTACACCTTC | CASSDSGAYGYTF
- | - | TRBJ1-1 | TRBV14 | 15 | TGTGCCAGCAGCCAAAATCTGGGTGTTGGCACTGAAGCTTTCTTT | CASSQNLGVGTEAFF
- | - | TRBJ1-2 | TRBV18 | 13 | TGTGCCAGCTCACCTGGCAACGACTATGGCTACACCTTC | CASSPGNDYGYTF
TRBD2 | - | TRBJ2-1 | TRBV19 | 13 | TGTGCCAGTAGCTCTTTCGGCGGACTAGGGTTGTTCTTC | CASSSFGGLGLFF
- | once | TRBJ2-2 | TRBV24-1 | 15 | TGTGCCACCAGTGCTACAGCCCAACAGGCCGGGGAGCTGTTTTTT | CATSATAQQAGELFF
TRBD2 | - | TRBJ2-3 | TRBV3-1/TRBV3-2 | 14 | TGTGCCAGCAGTGAAAGCGGGGGAGTGGATACGCAGTATTTT | CASSESGGVDTQYF
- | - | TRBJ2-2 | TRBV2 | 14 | TGTGCCAGCAGTAAAGTCAGGGACACCGGGGAGCTGTTTTTT | CASSKVRDTGELFF
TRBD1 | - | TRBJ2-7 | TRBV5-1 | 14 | TGCGCCAGCAGGAAGGGGACAGACTACTACGAGCAGTACTTC | CASRKGTDYYEQYF
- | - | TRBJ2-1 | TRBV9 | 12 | TGTGCCAGCAGCGTAGATGGGGCCGAGCAGTTCTTC | CASSVDGAEQFF
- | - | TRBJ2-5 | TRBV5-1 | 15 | TGCGCCAGCAGCTTAACCGGGGGCGAAATAGAGACCCAGTACTTC | CASSLTGGEIETQYF
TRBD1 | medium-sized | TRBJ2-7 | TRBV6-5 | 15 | TGTGCCAGCAGTACGGGACAGGGCGCCCTCTACGAGCAGTACTTC | CASSTGQGALYEQYF
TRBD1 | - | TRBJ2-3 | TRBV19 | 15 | TGTGCCAGTAGTACCAGACAGGGGCACACAGATACGCAGTATTTT | CASSTRQGHTDTQYF
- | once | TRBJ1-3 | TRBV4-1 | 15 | TGCGCCAGCAGCCAAGTGGGGTCGGCTGGAAACACCATATATTTT | CASSQVGSAGNTIYF
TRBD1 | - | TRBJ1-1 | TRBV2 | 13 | TGTGCCAGCAGGGGACAGGGCGGCACTGAAGCTTTCTTT | CASRGQGGTEAFF
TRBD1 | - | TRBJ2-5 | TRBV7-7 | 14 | TGTGCTAGCAGCCCGACAGGGGGCAGGGAGACCCAGTACTTC | CASSPTGGRETQYF
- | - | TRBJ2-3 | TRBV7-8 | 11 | TGTGCCAGCAGCCCCCAGGGTACGCAGTATTTT | CASSPQGTQYF
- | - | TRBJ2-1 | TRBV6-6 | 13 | TGTGCCAGCACCCAAACTCAACTAGGTGAGCAGTTCTTC | CASTQTQLGEQFF
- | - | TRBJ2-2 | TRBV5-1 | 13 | TGCGCCAGCAGCTTGGGCAACACCGGGGAGCTGTTTTTT | CASSLGNTGELFF
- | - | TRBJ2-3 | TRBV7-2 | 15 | TGTGCCAGCAGCTTAGGACCAGGGGGGACAGATACGCAGTATTTT | CASSLGPGGTDTQYF
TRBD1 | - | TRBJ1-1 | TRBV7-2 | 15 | TGTGCCAGCAGGAGTACAGGGGGCGGTATCACTGAAGCTTTCTTT | CASRSTGGGITEAFF
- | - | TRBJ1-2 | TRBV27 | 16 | TGTGCCAGCAGTTTAAATCCTGCGACAGGCATGTATGGCTACACCTTC | CASSLNPATGMYGYTF
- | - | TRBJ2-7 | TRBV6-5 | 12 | TGTGCCAGCAGCCGCGGCGCCTACGAGCAGTACTTC | CASSRGAYEQYF
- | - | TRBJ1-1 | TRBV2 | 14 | TGTGCCAGCAGTGCCGAGATAATGAACACTGAAGCTTTCTTT | CASSAEIMNTEAFF
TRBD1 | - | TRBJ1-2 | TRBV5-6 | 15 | TGTGCCAGCACCTACACAGGGGGCGAGACGCAGGGCTACACCTTC | CASTYTGGETQGYTF
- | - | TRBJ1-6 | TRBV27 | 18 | TGTGCCAGCAGTTTATGGGTGACAGGCTCGTCCAATAATTCACCCCTCCACTTT | CASSLWVTGSSNNSPLHF
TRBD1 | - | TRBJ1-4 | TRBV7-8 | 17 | TGTGCCAGCAGCTTAGCCCCGGACAGGGGGCGCAATGAAAAACTGTTTTTT | CASSLAPDRGRNEKLFF
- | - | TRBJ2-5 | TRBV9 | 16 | TGTGCCAGCAGCCACTCCAGGGGGGGAGGCCAAGAGACCCAGTACTTC | CASSHSRGGGQETQYF
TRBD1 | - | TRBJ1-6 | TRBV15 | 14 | TGTGCCACCAGCCGGGACAGGGGGAATTCACCCCTCCACTTT | CATSRDRGNSPLHF
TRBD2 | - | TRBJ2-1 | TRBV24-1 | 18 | TGTGCCACCAGCCGGACTAGCGGGAGCGTATTTCCCTACAATGAGCAGTTCTTC | CATSRTSGSVFPYNEQFF
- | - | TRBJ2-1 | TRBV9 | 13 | TGTGCCAGCAGCGGTGATTGGGGGAATGAGCAGTTCTTC | CASSGDWGNEQFF
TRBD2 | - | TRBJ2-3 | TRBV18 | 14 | TGTGCCAGCTCACCCAGCGGGATAACAGATACGCAGTATTTT | CASSPSGITDTQYF
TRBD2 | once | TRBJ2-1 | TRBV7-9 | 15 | TGTGCCAGCAGCTTGTGGACTAGCGGGAGGCCCGAGCAGTTCTTC | CASSLWTSGRPEQFF
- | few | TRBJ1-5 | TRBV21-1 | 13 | TGTGCCAGCAGGGAGGGAAGGGATCAGCCCCAGCATTTT | CASREGRDQPQHF
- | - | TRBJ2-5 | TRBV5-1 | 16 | TGCGCCAGCAGCCCGGAGGGTCCGGGGTCCTTTAAGACCCAGTACTTC | CASSPEGPGSFKTQYF
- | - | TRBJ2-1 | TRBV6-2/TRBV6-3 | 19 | TGTGCCAGCAGTTACTCGCCGACAGGGGCCAGCGGGAGGTTGTATGAGCAGTTCTTC | CASSYSPTGASGRLYEQFF
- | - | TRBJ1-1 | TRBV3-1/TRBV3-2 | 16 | TGTGCCAGCAGCCAAGGGCGAGCCAGGGCTGACACTGAAGCTTTCTTT | CASSQGRARADTEAFF